The 9 T cell receptor beta chains presented below share a single source sample, sequenced in a study of blood T cells in healthy people across ages. For the second PCR, which ran for 7 to 11 cycles, a sample-barcoded 5' primer and a J-beta primer mix were used. MiXCR was run by TCRdb on the 5' RACE reads, yielding one entry per CDR3 protein. The sample includes roughly 790,000 distinct CDR3 sequences, about 42% of them seen just once. The specimen sequenced was blood. All receptors derive from a woman in her fifties or sixties in good health.

The chain joins TRBV6-6 to TRBJ2-7; D not certain. Germline CDR1 and CDR2: MNHNY and SVGAGI (reference sequence). The germline V and J ends were trimmed by 3 bases and 3 bases, with 6 bases remaining between them. The CDR3 is made up of 12 amino acids. Here the CDR3 DNA reads TGTGCCAGCAGTTATACATTCTACGAGCAGTACTTC. Translating it yields CASSYTFYEQYF.

The chain has TRBV10-3 and TRBJ1-2, with 9 bases matching TRBD1. The CDR3 loop spans 13 amino acids. J lost 6 bases, V lost 6 bases, and 5 bases had no gene match. In germline, CDR1 is ENHRY, CDR2 SYGVKD. DNA of the CDR3: TGTGCCATCAGACTACAGGGGGCGGATGGCTACACCTTC. As protein: CAIRLQGADGYTF.

The chain joins TRBV7-2 to TRBJ2-3; a possible D gene is TRBD2 (5 bases). Trimming took 1 base from V and 5 from J, leaving 13 bases between them. The CDR3 length is 15 residues. CDR1 SGHTA and CDR2 FQGNSA come from the germline V gene. The CDR3 loop is CASSLDGVRVDTQYF. CDR3 nucleotides: TGTGCCAGCAGCTTAGACGGCGTGAGGGTAGATACGCAGTATTTT.

This clonotype appeared a few times. This rearrangement joins TRBV6-5 to TRBJ1-2; a possible D gene is TRBD1 (6 bases). This CDR3 spans 14 amino acids. Between the trimmed V and J ends, which lost 7 bases and 7 bases, there was a span of 19 bases. CDR1 is MNHEY, CDR2 SVGAGI, per germline. CDR3 coding DNA: TGTGCCAGCACCAGGGAATCAGGGGTCGGTGGCTACACCTTC. It yields the protein CASTRESGVGGYTF.

The chain carries TRBV6-5 and TRBJ2-1; 7 nucleotides align to TRBD2. The V segment lost 5 bases and the J segment 13 bases; nucleotides outside the gene matches: 14. The CDR3 has 14 amino acids. Germline loops: CDR1 MNHEY, CDR2 SVGAGI. The CDR3 DNA reads as TGTGCCAGCAGTCAGCGACTAGCCCAAGAGACCCAGTTCTTC. As protein: CASSQRLAQETQFF.

Turning to this clonotype: Given a much more abundant clone one base away, this may be a read error. The chain is built from TRBV29-1 and TRBJ2-7; D possibly corresponds to TRBD1 (6 bases). Trimming removed 4 bases at V and 2 bases at J, with 12 bases between. Germline CDR1 is SQVTM and CDR2 is ANQGSEA. The CDR3 spans 13 residues. The CDR3 nucleotides read TGCAGCGTTGGGGGCAGGGGCACCTACGAGCAGTACTTC. This translates into CSVGGRGTYEQYF.

A few counts support this clonotype. CDR3 region: CASSLSAGRDYGYTF. Here the CDR3 DNA reads TGCGCCAGCAGCTTGTCGGCAGGGCGGGACTATGGCTACACCTTC. The V gene is TRBV5-1, the J gene TRBJ1-2; tentatively, D is TRBD1 (5 bases). In germline, CDR1 is SGHRS, CDR2 YFSETQ. The ends were cut back, 1 base at V and 3 bases at J, with 13 bases in the middle. The CDR3 has 15 amino acids.

The chain uses TRBV28 and TRBJ2-4, with 9 bases identical to TRBD1. The V gene's germline CDR1 is MDHEN and CDR2 SYDVKM. The CDR3 is 17 residues long. Unmatched junction bases numbered 8, after V lost 5 bases and J lost 0 bases. The CDR3 sequence is CASSVGQGVLAKNIQYF. CDR3 nucleotides: TGTGCCAGCAGTGTGGGACAGGGCGTACTAGCCAAAAACATTCAGTACTTC.

With respect to this clonotype: This could be a read error, since a much larger clone is one nucleotide away. This rearrangement joins TRBV12-3 or TRBV12-4 to TRBJ2-1; 9 bases align to TRBD2. CDR3 length: 18 amino acids. J was trimmed by 4 bases and V by 3 bases; bases with no gene match: 13. The CDR3 nucleotides read TGTGCCAGCAGTTTGGGTCGCAGCGGGAGGACTCAATACAATGAGCAGTTCTTC. This sequence encodes CASSLGRSGRTQYNEQFF.